The source of this T cell receptor (beta chain) is a study of shared clonotypes between healthy human individuals. Donors comprised only Caucasian adults living in Nashville, Tennessee. Germline CDR1 MNHNY, CDR2 SVGAGI (reference sequence). The V gene lost 0 bases and the J gene lost 2 bases, with 7 bases spanning the gap. The CDR3 spans 14 residues. Whole-study results and caveats: Rarefaction exposed incomplete sorted-subset sequencing despite large depth.

Worth noting for this clone: As yet, its antigen is unknown.

Here immunoSEQ multiplex PCR was the method, and the copy in TCRdb shows in-frame clones only, minus some. The table lists roughly 2.5 million clones, around nine tenths of them singletons, with under 0.15% in the top ten. The sequencing sample was made of naive CD4+ T cells sorted from blood. As for subset: CD45RA+ positively selected. This sequence originates from a young man in good health. The gene calls are TRBV6-6 and TRBJ1-1; TRBD1 is a possible D gene (5 bases). This CDR3 is CASSYSGHNTEAFF. DNA for the CDR3: TGTGCCAGCAGTTACTCAGGACACAACACTGAAGCTTTCTTT.